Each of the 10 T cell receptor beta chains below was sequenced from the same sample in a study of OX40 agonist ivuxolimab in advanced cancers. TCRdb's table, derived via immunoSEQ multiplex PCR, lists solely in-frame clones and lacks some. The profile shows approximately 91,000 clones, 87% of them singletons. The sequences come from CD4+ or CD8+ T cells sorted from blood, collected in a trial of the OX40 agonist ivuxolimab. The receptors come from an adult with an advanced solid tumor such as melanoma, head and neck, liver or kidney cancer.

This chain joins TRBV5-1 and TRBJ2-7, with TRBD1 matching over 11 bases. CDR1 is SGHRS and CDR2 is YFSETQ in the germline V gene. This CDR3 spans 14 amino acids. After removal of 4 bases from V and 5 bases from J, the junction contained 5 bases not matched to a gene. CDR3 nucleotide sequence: TGCGCCAGCAGCCGACAGGGACAGGGGGACGAGCAGTACTTC. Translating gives CASSRQGQGDEQYF.

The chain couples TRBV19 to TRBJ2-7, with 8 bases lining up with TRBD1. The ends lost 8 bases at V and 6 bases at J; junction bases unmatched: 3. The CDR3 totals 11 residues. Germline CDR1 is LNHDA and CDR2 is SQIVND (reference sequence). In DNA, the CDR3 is TGTGCCAGTGGACAGGGTGGCGAGCAGTACTTC. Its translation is CASGQGGEQYF.

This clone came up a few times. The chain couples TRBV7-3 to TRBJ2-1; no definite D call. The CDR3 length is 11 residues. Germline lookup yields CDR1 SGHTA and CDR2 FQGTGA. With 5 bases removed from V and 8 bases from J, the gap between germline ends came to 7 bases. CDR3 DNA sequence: TGTGCCAGCAGCACCGGAGATGAGCAGTTCTTC. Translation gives CASSTGDEQFF.

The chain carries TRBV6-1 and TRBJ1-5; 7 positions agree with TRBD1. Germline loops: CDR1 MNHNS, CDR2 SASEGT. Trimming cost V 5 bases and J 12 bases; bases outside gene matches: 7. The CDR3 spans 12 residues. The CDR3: CASSPGGQIQHF. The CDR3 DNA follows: TGTGCCAGCAGTCCCGGGGGACAGATCCAGCATTTT.

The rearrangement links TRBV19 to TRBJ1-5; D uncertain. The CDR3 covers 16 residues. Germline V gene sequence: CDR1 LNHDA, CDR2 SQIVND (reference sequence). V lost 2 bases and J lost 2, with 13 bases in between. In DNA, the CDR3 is TGTGCCAGTAGTATATATATCGGGGATGGCAATCAGCCCCAGCATTTT. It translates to CASSIYIGDGNQPQHF.

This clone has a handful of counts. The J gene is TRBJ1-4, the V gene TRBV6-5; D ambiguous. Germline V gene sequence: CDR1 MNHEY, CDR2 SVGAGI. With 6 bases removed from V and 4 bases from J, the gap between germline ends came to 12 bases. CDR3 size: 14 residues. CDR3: CASRYNLGNEKLFF. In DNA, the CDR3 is TGTGCCAGCAGATACAACCTGGGTAATGAAAAACTGTTTTTT.

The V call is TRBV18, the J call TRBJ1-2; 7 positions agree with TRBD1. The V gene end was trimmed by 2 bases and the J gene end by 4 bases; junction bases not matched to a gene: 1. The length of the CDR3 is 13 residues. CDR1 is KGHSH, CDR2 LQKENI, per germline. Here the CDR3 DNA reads TGTGCCAGCTCACCAAGACAGGGCTATGGCTACACCTTC. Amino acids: CASSPRQGYGYTF.

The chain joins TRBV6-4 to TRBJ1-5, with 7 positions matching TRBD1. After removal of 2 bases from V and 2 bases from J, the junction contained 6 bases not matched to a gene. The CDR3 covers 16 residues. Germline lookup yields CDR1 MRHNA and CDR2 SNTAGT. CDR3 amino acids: CASSDRRQGGNQPQHF. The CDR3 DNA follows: TGTGCCAGCAGTGACCGCCGACAGGGCGGCAATCAGCCCCAGCATTTT.

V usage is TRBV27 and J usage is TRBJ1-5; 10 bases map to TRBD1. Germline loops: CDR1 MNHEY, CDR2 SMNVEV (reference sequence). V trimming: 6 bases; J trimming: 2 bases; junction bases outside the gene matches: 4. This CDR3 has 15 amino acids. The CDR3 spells CASRPGTGGNQPQHF. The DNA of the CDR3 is TGTGCCAGCAGACCAGGGACAGGGGGCAATCAGCCCCAGCATTTT.

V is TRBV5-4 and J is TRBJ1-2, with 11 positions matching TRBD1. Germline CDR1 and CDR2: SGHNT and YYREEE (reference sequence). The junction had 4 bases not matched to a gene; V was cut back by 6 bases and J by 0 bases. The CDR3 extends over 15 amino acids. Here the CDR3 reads CASKGTGGANYGYTF. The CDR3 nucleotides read TGTGCCAGCAAGGGGACAGGGGGAGCTAACTATGGCTACACCTTC.